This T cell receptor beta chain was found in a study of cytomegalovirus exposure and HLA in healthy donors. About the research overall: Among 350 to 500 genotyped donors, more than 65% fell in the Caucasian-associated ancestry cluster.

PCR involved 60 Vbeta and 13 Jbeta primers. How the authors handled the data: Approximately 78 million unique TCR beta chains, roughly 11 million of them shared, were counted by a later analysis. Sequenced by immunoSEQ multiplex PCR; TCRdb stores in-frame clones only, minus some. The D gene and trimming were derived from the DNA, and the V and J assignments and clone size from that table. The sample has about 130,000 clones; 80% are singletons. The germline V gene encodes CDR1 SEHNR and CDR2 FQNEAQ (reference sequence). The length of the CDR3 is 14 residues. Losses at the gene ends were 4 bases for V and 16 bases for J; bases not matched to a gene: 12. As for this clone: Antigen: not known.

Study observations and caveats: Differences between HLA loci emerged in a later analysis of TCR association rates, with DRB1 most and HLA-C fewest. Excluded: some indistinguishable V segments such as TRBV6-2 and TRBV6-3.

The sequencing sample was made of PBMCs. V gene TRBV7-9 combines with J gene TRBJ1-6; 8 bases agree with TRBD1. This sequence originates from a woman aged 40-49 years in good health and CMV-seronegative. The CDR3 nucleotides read TGTGCCAGCAGCTCCCTAGGGACAGGATGCCTACTCCACTTT. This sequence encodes CASSSLGTGCLLHF.